This TCR beta chain is from a study of Graves' ophthalmopathy and Graves' hyperthyroidism. Study-wide context: Before any treatment, peripheral blood was taken at the initial diagnosis.

Study-wide results and caveats: Blood also contained most of the expanded thyroid clonotypes above 0.001 frequency. The model's ophthalmopathy progression predictions had approximately 65% sensitivity and approximately 72% specificity. Classification of ophthalmopathy versus stable hyperthyroidism by a 13-signature model yielded around 90% sensitivity and about 81% specificity.

The germline gives CDR1 MGHRA, CDR2 YSYEKL. CDR3 length: 16 amino acids. The V and J ends lost 1 base and 6 bases respectively, with 16 bases between them. A word on this clonotype: The antigen is not known.

Amplification from RNA transcripts yielded the TCR beta CDR3 regions. RT-PCR with HTBI primers came first, then second-round multiplex PCR. TCRdb analysed the multiplex PCR reads with MiXCR anew, one entry per CDR3 protein. Of about 500,000 distinct CDR3 sequences listed, approximately 15% are singletons. The TCR sequence derives from a woman in her 30s with Graves' ophthalmopathy. The sequenced sample consisted of blood. This chain joins TRBV4-1 and TRBJ1-3; weak D call: TRBD1 (5 bases). CDR3 DNA sequence: TGCGCCAGCAGCCAAGTCTCCCAGGGTCGGAAAAACACCATATATTTT. Its protein is CASSQVSQGRKNTIYF.